The T cell receptor beta chain under discussion was sequenced for a study of OX40 agonist ivuxolimab in advanced cancers. Study context: Earlier treatment with anti-PD-1, anti-PD-L1 or anti-CTLA-4 was permitted, and around 43% had received some. Study observations and caveats: Compared with CD4+, CD8+ T cells on average had more expanded clones.

Germline-derived CDR1 and CDR2 are SGDLS and YYNGEE. The CDR3 is 17 residues long. Trimming pared 0 bases from V and 0 bases from J, leaving 10 bases between. Clones were read by immunoSEQ multiplex PCR, and TCRdb kept only the in-frame ones, dropping some. The data contain about 110,000 clones, roughly 87% of them singletons. The sample holds one count of this clone. Its antigen remains unknown. The sample here was CD4+ or CD8+ T cells sorted from blood, taken in a trial of the OX40 agonist ivuxolimab. This TCR came from an adult with an advanced solid tumor such as melanoma, head and neck, liver or kidney cancer. The chain links TRBV9 to TRBJ1-6; no definite D call. CDR3 loop: CASSVDPVFSYNSPLHF. For the CDR3, the DNA is TGTGCCAGCAGCGTAGACCCCGTCTTCTCCTATAATTCACCCCTCCACTTT.